This record covers a single T cell receptor (beta chain). Its antigen remains unidentified. No clone much larger than this one lies a single base away; base qualities are absent. This specimen comes from a study of blood T cells in healthy people across ages (dated by TCRdb to 2015 to 2017). Study-wide context: In model experiments, template switching captured roughly one uniquely barcoded TCR beta cDNA molecule for every two T cells. To track age-related changes in TCR beta repertoire diversity, the study relied on deep sequencing normalized with unique cDNA molecular identifiers. The donors were divided into four age groups: young (average approximately 17 years), middle-aged (roughly 42), aged (about 61) and long-lived (about 79). To avoid experimental bias, donors of different ages were distributed randomly across sequencing lanes. For two donors (one aged 18 to 30 and one aged 80 or older), the study analyzed two additional independent replicas of 1 million unique cDNA reads from the same blood draw. What the study reported, not specific to this receptor: Bulk unsorted PBMC profiling prevented conclusive comparison of naive and antigen-experienced compartments. Compared with the aged group, the long-lived group had more naive CD4+ T cells, fewer expanded clones and increased TCR diversity, suggesting age selection. Observed TCR beta diversity per million T cells fell roughly linearly with age, and a significant reduction was already apparent by age roughly 40. Donor CMV infection status was unknown, potentially confounding age-related changes in expanded clonotypes. Estimates of total diversity based on one million sequenced T cells were considered lower bounds and underestimates. The percentage of naive T cells measured by flow cytometry correlated strongly with observed TCR beta diversity.

Donors were roughly 40 systemically healthy Caucasian individuals from Russia aged roughly 6 to 100 years. About 10 milliliters of peripheral blood were collected from each donor into EDTA-treated Vacutainer tubes. Ficoll-Paque density-gradient centrifugation was used to isolate PBMCs, with at least 6.5 million per sample. Trizol reagent was used to extract total RNA from PBMCs, with at least 5.5 micrograms per sample. For every donor, an aliquot of PBMCs went through flow cytometry to measure the percentages of naive CD45RAhigh/CD27high T cells. Library generation was performed with 5' RACE. The sequencing machine was an Illumina HiSeq 2500. A second roughly 6 to 12 cycle PCR used a sample-barcoded 5' primer and a J-beta primer mix. Each TCR beta cDNA molecule received a unique molecular identifier from a template-switch 5' adaptor carrying 12 random nucleotides. At least 3 million CDR3-containing paired-end reads were obtained from each sample. The Mint cDNA synthesis kit, primed by a TRBC-specific oligonucleotide, was used to synthesize first-strand cDNA from all RNA. After uracil-DNA glycosylase treatment, a first 18-cycle PCR used universal primers M1SS and BC2_uni_R on all cDNA. As for the authors' bioinformatics: Normalization of each sample was performed by random selection of 1 million high-quality reads, each carrying a distinct molecular identifier. Instead of being binned into consensus sequences, reads that shared molecular identifiers were thrown out. MiTCR, set to a Q25 quality threshold and the strictest error-elimination algorithm, was used for CDR3 identification, clonotype clustering and error correction. A nonparametric unseen species model with Euler transformation was used to estimate a lower bound on total TCR beta diversity. TCRdb's own reprocessing of the public reads used fastp at Q25 and MiXCR and kept productive beta chains. Rows with one shared CDR3 protein collapse into an entry with the most common genes and DNA. TCRdb's processing, not the authors', yielded these V and J calls. The sample table records 870,000 or so distinct CDR3 sequences; about 30% of these occur just once. Around 16% of the sample goes to the ten largest clones.

CDR1 and CDR2 (ENHRY, SYGVKD) derive from the germline V gene. The CDR3 numbers 14 residues from cysteine through phenylalanine. The CDR3 DNA has 42 bases and is translated from base 1. Trimming takes 6 bases off V and 1 base off J; junction bases not matched to a gene: 2. The TCR comes from a woman aged 80 or over in good health. Recombination connected TRBV10-3 to TRBJ1-1; 10 central nucleotides agree with TRBD1. Sequencing was done on a sample of blood. Read as DNA, the sequence is TGTGCCATCAGGGGGGACAGGGGGAACACTGAAGCTTTCTTT. The encoded protein is CAIRGDRGNTEAFF.